Below are 2 T cell receptor beta chains sequenced from a single sample in a study of shared clonotypes between healthy human individuals. Sequencing was performed with immunoSEQ multiplex PCR; in TCRdb, only in-frame clones are kept and a portion is missing. The top ten clones hold approximately 12% of a sample with fewer than 600,000 clones, roughly four fifths of them seen once. Material: PBMCs. These receptor sequences come from a woman between 40 and 55 years old in good health. Some clones in this sample may be carry-over from other donors' samples.

The chain carries TRBV18 and TRBJ2-2, with 10 bases aligning to TRBD2. This CDR3 is built from 16 residues. CDR1 and CDR2 from the germline V gene are KGHSH and LQKENI. J was trimmed by 8 bases and V by 8 bases; bases with no gene match: 14. In DNA form, the CDR3 reads TGTGCCAGCCAATCGTCGCGGGCTAGCGGGAGTGGGGAGCTGTTTTTT. Translation: CASQSSRASGSGELFF.

Comment on this clone: Other nucleotide sequences from this sample produce the same CDR3. J is TRBJ2-3 and V is TRBV18, with TRBD2 identical over 7 bases. This CDR3 has 15 amino acids. From germline, CDR1 is KGHSH and CDR2 LQKENI. V lost 3 bases, J lost 0 bases, and 3 bases stayed unmatched. The CDR3 reads CASSPGLGSTDTQYF. CDR3 sequence (DNA): TGTGCCAGCTCACCCGGACTAGGGAGCACAGATACGCAGTATTTT.